This T cell receptor beta chain was identified in a study of T cell repertoires in cytomegalovirus infection (dated by TCRdb to between 2018 and 2021). Context from the whole study: Alongside well-studied HLA-B-restricted epitopes, the peptide stimulations were aimed at recently identified HLA-C-restricted CMV epitopes, whose presentation resists viral immunomodulation. Because public TCR beta signatures pointed to carriage of CMV infection together with the matching HLA type, the HLA type of each donor mattered for the analysis.

TCRdb lists the instrument as Illumina HiSeq 1500. The raw public reads went through TCRdb reprocessing: fastp at Q25, MiXCR clone calling, in-frame beta chains kept. Each CDR3 protein appears once, grouped with its most common genes and DNA. The sample records about a million distinct CDR3 sequences, under 40% of which are singletons. The ten top clones hold 10% to 15% of the sample. According to the germline V gene, CDR1 reads SNHLY and CDR2 reads FYNNEI. The trim is 2 bases for V and 3 bases for J, with a gap of 13 bases between the germline ends. Reading from cysteine to phenylalanine, the CDR3 counts 16 amino acids. The entry retains the CDR3 DNA only, 48 bases that are in frame from base 1. What the research found in general, with its limitations: Cumulative frequency of public TCR beta family members discriminated carriers of CMV infection plus the relevant HLA type in this cohort and an independent approximately 370-donor cohort. The ex vivo response was dominated by HLA-C-restricted CMV-specific TCR beta clonotypes, which also provided the single most frequent clonotype in two of eight donors.

The sample's treatment or condition label, in plain terms: in vitro stimulation with specific CMV peptide epitopes to enrich CMV-specific T cells. The sample holds one count of this clonotype. This receptor's antigen is unknown. No quality values exist for individual bases; no much larger clone is one base distant. A single read offers scant evidence. The rearranged chain carries TRBV2 and TRBJ2-2, and TRBD1 may be the D gene, going by 5 matching bases. This receptor was identified in a human donor in good health (CMV status not recorded). Some clones in this sample may be carry-over from other donors' samples. The sequenced sample was cultured CD8+ T cells from PBMCs, obtained from culture after CMV antigen stimulation. The CDR3 reads as follows: CASSESLDTYTGELFF. The DNA sequence follows: TGTGCCAGCAGTGAATCCTTGGACACTTACACCGGGGAGCTGTTTTTT.